This TCR beta chain is from a study of T cell repertoires in cytomegalovirus infection. V lost 5 bases to trimming and J lost 4 bases, with 20 bases between them. The CDR3 length is 16 residues. Germline V gene data show CDR1 as SGHVS and CDR2 as FNYEAQ. This clonotype was found a few times. What it binds is unknown. TCRdb analysed the reads with MiXCR anew, one entry per CDR3 protein. The sample shows fewer than 1,000,000 distinct CDR3 sequences, roughly 31% of them seen only once. The chain carries TRBV7-6 and TRBJ1-2; D is possibly TRBD1 (5 bases). The source was cultured CD8+ T cells from PBMCs, collected from culture after CMV antigen stimulation. This clonotype originated in a human donor in good health (CMV status not recorded). Some clones in this sample may be carry-over from other donors' samples. CDR3 nucleotides: TGTGCCAGCAGCCCCAGGACTAATCATGGGGGCTATGGCTACACCTTC. Translating gives CASSPRTNHGGYGYTF.